Listed below are T cell receptor beta chains from one sample, sequenced in a study of T cells in Graves' hyperthyroidism and ophthalmopathy. MiXCR was run by TCRdb on the multiplex PCR reads, yielding one entry per CDR3 protein. This sample has 300,000 to 400,000 distinct CDR3 sequences, with 21% found just once. The sample taken for sequencing was blood. Receptors were obtained from a woman aged 50 to 60 with Graves' hyperthyroidism. Both conserved end residues are part of each CDR3. The D gene is left open where the match is weak. Clone size, where shown, is once, few, many, or a class for clones that have expanded.

v_call	clone_size	j_call	d_call	cdr3_nt	cdr3_aa
TRBV20-1	many	TRBJ1-1	.	TGCAGTGCTAGAGATTTACCGGGGCGCGGGACGTACACTGAAGCTTTCTTT	CSARDLPGRGTYTEAFF
TRBV28	many	TRBJ2-1	.	TGTGCCAGCAGTGCCCAGCGCAATGAGCAGTTCTTC	CASSAQRNEQFF
TRBV27	.	TRBJ2-5	.	TGTGCCAGCAGTGACAAACAGGGCGAGACCCAGTACTTC	CASSDKQGETQYF
TRBV2	.	TRBJ2-7	.	TGTGCCAGCGGGCGTGGGGGGGGCCTCTACGAGCAGTACTTC	CASGRGGGLYEQYF
TRBV4-1	few	TRBJ1-4	.	TGCGCCAGCAGCCAAGGGGCAATTAATGAAAAACTGTTTTTT	CASSQGAINEKLFF
TRBV5-5	many	TRBJ2-7	TRBD2	TGTGCCAGCAGCTACAGCGGGGTTCCTGGCGAGCAGTACTTC	CASSYSGVPGEQYF
TRBV4-1	.	TRBJ1-4	.	TGCGCCAGCAGCCAGGGGGCGAACGAAAAACTGTTTTTT	CASSQGANEKLFF
TRBV11-2	.	TRBJ2-1	TRBD2	TGTGCCAGCAGCTTTTCCGCGGGAGGGTACAATGAGCAGTTCTTC	CASSFSAGGYNEQFF
TRBV12-3/TRBV12-4	.	TRBJ1-3	.	TGTGCCAGCAGTCCAGCATCGGGAGGAAACACCATATATTTT	CASSPASGGNTIYF
TRBV7-9	many	TRBJ2-6	.	TGTGCCAGCAGCTTAAGTGGTGGCTCTGGGGCCAACGTCCTGACTTTC	CASSLSGGSGANVLTF
TRBV30	few	TRBJ1-1	TRBD1	TGTGCCTGGAGATTCAGGGGGATTGGGACTGAAGCTTTCTTT	CAWRFRGIGTEAFF
TRBV2	many	TRBJ1-2	.	TGTGCCAGCACCAAGGGGGGGGGCGTAGGGTATGGCTACACCTTC	CASTKGGGVGYGYTF
TRBV11-3	.	TRBJ2-1	.	TGTGCCAGCAGCCCGGGCGGCAGGGGGGTCGACAATGAGCAGTTCTTC	CASSPGGRGVDNEQFF
TRBV19	few	TRBJ2-1	.	TGTGCCAGTAGGATCCGGGATGAGCAGTTCTTC	CASRIRDEQFF
TRBV18	many	TRBJ1-1	.	TGTGCCAGCTCGCCCCAGGATGTAGCTGAAGCTTTCTTT	CASSPQDVAEAFF
TRBV12-3/TRBV12-4	.	TRBJ2-1	.	TGTGCCTGCAGTAAACATCCGAGACACAACAATGAGCAGTTCTTC	CACSKHPRHNNEQFF
TRBV7-8	many	TRBJ1-5	.	TGTGCCAGCAGTCAGGGGTCTAGCAATCAGCCCCAGCATTTT	CASSQGSSNQPQHF
TRBV7-9	many	TRBJ2-2	.	TGTGCCAGCAGCTCCAACGGGGAGCTGTTTTTT	CASSSNGELFF
TRBV20-1	.	TRBJ2-5	.	TGCAGTGCCCCAGGCCGGGGGAGGAGGGAGACCCAGTACTTC	CSAPGRGRRETQYF
TRBV12-3/TRBV12-4	.	TRBJ1-4	.	TGTGCCAGCAGTTCCCGGCGAGGTGGGACAACTAATGAAAAACTGTTTTTT	CASSSRRGGTTNEKLFF
TRBV6-1	.	TRBJ2-3	TRBD1	TGTGCCAGCAGCGGGGACAGGGGAGGCACAGATACGCAGTATTTT	CASSGDRGGTDTQYF
TRBV2	.	TRBJ2-7	TRBD2	TGTGCCAGCACGGAGGGACTAGGTGGGTCCTACGAGCAGTACTTC	CASTEGLGGSYEQYF
TRBV5-6	.	TRBJ1-5	.	TGTGCCAGCAGCTTGGGACAGTTTAGCAATCAGCCCCAGCATTTT	CASSLGQFSNQPQHF
TRBV19	.	TRBJ1-5	TRBD1	TGTGCCAGTAGTAAGACAGGGGATCAGCCCCAGCATTTT	CASSKTGDQPQHF
TRBV27	many	TRBJ2-3	.	TGTGCCAGCAGTTTATTTAGGTGGGGAGATACGCAGTATTTT	CASSLFRWGDTQYF
TRBV6-1	few	TRBJ2-1	.	TGTGCCAGCAGTTCTCACAGCAGGGGGGGTGAGCAGTTCTTC	CASSSHSRGGEQFF
TRBV28	many	TRBJ1-4	TRBD1	TGTGCCAGCATTACAGGGGCTGGCAATGAAAAACTGTTTTTT	CASITGAGNEKLFF
TRBV6-1	.	TRBJ1-6	.	TGTGCCAGCAGTCCACTCCGGTCTTCCGATTCACCCCTCCACTTT	CASSPLRSSDSPLHF
TRBV6-2/TRBV6-3	.	TRBJ2-2	TRBD2	TGTGCCAGCAGTTATAGGCGGGGGGACTTCGGGGAGCTGTTTTTT	CASSYRRGDFGELFF
TRBV7-9	many	TRBJ2-1	.	TGTGCCAGCAGCCCGCGATGGGGGCGGGAGACCCGATCTTACAATGAGCAGTTCTTC	CASSPRWGRETRSYNEQFF
TRBV5-4	many	TRBJ2-1	.	TGTGCCAGCAGCTTGGGTTACAGGGCGGGCAATGAGCAGTTCTTC	CASSLGYRAGNEQFF
TRBV27	many	TRBJ2-7	TRBD2	TGTGCCAGCAGTTTACGTGGTAGCGGGGGGGCCGGTTCTCACGAGCAGTACTTC	CASSLRGSGGAGSHEQYF
TRBV18	few	TRBJ2-3	TRBD1	TGTGCCAGCTCGCAGTTTTTGGTGGGACAGGGGGATACGCAGTATTTT	CASSQFLVGQGDTQYF
TRBV20-1	.	TRBJ1-3	.	TGCAGTGCTAGTTCTATTGGGGCTGGAAACACCATATATTTT	CSASSIGAGNTIYF
TRBV10-2	few	TRBJ2-7	TRBD2	TGCGCCAGCCTACTAGAACCGGGACTAGCGGGAGGCGACCTCTACGAGCAGTACTTC	CASLLEPGLAGGDLYEQYF
TRBV29-1	many	TRBJ1-1	.	TGCAGCGTGGACCGGGGGATGGAGAACACTGAAGCTTTCTTT	CSVDRGMENTEAFF
TRBV28	many	TRBJ2-3	.	TGTGCCAGCAGTGTTACGGCAGGGGCAGATACGCAGTATTTT	CASSVTAGADTQYF